This section outlines one T cell receptor beta chain sequence together with its context. Its antigen is still unknown. CDR1 is SGHVS, CDR2 FQNEAQ, per germline. The V segment lost 3 bases and the J segment 2 bases; nucleotides outside the gene matches: 2. The CDR3 totals 14 residues. The data belong to a study of a mutant IDH1 vaccine in newly diagnosed glioma. About the research overall: Vaccine administration was initiated 4-6 weeks following radiotherapy alone, or with temozolomide cycles.

Time point meaning: week 47, end of study. Vaccination used 300 ug of mutant IDH1 20-mer peptide per dose, with topical imiquimod. There were new WHO grade 3 or 4 astrocytomas in the donors, and these were IDH1-mutant and ATRX-lost. The repertoire was sequenced with immunoSEQ multiplex PCR; TCRdb's copy has only in-frame clones and lacks some. The profile shows under 40,000 clones, about nine tenths of them singletons. The receptor comes from a man aged 40-49 years with glioma. The gene calls are TRBV7-8 and TRBJ1-2; 8 bases are shared with TRBD1. The sample in question was PBMCs, obtained from a glioma patient whose treatment included an IDH1 peptide vaccine. This chain's CDR3 is CASSFGQGNYGYTF. The CDR3 DNA follows: TGTGCCAGCAGCTTCGGACAGGGAAACTATGGCTACACCTTC.